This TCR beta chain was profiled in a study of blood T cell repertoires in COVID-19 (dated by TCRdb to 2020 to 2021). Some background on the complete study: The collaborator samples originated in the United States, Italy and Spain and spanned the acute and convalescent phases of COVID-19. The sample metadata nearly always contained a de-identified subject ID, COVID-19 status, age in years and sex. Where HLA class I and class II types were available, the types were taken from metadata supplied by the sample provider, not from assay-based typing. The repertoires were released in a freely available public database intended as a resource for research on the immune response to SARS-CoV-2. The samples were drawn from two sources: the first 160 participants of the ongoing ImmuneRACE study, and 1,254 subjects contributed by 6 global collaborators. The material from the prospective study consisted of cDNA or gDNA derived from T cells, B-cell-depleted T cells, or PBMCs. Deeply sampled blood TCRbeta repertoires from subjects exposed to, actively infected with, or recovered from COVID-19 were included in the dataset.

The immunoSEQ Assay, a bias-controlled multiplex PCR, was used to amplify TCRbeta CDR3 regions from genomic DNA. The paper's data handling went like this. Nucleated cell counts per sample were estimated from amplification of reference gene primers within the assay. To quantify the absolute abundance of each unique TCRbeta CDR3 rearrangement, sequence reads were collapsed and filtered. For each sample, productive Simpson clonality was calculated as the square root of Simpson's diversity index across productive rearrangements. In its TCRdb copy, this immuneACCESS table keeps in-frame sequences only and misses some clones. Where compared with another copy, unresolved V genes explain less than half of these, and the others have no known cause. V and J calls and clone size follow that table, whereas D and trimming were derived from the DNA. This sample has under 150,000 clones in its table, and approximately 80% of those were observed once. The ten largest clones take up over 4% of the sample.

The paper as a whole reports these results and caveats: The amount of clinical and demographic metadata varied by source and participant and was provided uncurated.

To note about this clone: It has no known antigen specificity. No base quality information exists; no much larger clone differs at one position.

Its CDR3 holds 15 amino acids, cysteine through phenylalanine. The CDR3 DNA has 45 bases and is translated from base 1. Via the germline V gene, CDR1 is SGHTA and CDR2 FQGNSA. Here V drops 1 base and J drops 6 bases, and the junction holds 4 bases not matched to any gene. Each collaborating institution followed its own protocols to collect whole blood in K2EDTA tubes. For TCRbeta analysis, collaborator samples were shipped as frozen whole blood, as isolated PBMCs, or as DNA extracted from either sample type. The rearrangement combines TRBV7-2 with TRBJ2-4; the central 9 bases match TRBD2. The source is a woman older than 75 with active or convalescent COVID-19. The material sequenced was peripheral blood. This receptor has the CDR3 CASSLVAAGGNIQYF. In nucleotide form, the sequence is TGTGCCAGCAGCTTAGTGGCAGCGGGAGGAAACATTCAGTACTTC.